This section outlines one T cell receptor beta chain sequence together with its context. With 4 bases removed from V and 7 bases from J, the gap between germline ends came to 13 bases. Germline V gene sequence: CDR1 SQVTM, CDR2 ANQGSEA. The CDR3 has 12 amino acids. This sample stems from a study of blood T cell repertoires in COVID-19. Overall study: The analysed material was cDNA or gDNA that came from T cells, B-cell-depleted T cells, or PBMCs.

How the authors handled the data: Nucleated cell counts were estimated from reference gene primer amplification. Method: immunoSEQ multiplex PCR; TCRdb's copy keeps in-frame clones and lacks some. The V and J calls and clone size are taken from that table; D and trimming were inferred from the DNA. The data show about 280,000 clones, approximately 90% seen once. The genes are TRBV29-1 and TRBJ1-1, with D possibly matching TRBD1 (6 bases). Sequenced material: peripheral blood. This TCR was recovered from a woman in her forties or fifties who had recovered from COVID-19. The CDR3 is CSVGTAGYEAFF. CDR3 coding DNA: TGCAGCGTTGGGACAGCCGGTTATGAAGCTTTCTTT.